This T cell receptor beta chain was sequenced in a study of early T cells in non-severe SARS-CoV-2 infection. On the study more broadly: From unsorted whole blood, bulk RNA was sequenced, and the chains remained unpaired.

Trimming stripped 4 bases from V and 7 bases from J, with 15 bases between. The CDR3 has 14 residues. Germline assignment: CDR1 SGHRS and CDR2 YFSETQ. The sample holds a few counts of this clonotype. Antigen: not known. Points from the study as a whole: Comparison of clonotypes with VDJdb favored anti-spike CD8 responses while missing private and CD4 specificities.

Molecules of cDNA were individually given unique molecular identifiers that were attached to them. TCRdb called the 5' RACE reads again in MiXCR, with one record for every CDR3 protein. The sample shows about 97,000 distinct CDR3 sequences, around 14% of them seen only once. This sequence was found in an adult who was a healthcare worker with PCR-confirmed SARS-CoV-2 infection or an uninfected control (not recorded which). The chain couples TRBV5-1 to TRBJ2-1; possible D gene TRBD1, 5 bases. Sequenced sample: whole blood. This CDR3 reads CASSVKWGKNEQFF. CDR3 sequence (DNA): TGCGCCAGCAGCGTGAAGTGGGGCAAGAATGAGCAGTTCTTC.